The 30 T cell receptor beta chains listed next were all sequenced from one sample in a study of regulatory T cells in long-lasting Graves disease. As for time point: persistent/refractory GD, antithyroid drugs over 5 years with positive TRAb. There was RNA extracted from PBMCs, and the TCR library was made from it. Building the TCR beta libraries relied on iRepertoire HTBI primers, and CDR3 regions underwent Arm-PCR. Via MiXCR, TCRdb re-called the multiplex PCR reads, giving one row per CDR3 protein. The data hold about 430,000 distinct CDR3 sequences, with roughly 23% observed a single time. This material consisted of peripheral blood mononuclear cells (PBMCs), taken when the disease was refractory, from a patient treated with antithyroid drugs. The source of these receptors is a female donor with Graves disease.

This clonotype came up a few times. The chain carries TRBV20-1 and TRBJ2-6; 7 nucleotides align to TRBD2. The V gene end was trimmed by 3 bases and the J gene end by 0 bases; junction bases not matched to a gene: 8. The CDR3 is 17 amino acids. Germline lookup yields CDR1 DFQATT and CDR2 SNEGSKA (reference sequence). CDR3: CSASPLAGGSGANVLTF. CDR3 sequence (DNA): TGCAGTGCTAGCCCCTTAGCGGGCGGCTCTGGGGCCAACGTCCTGACTTTC.

This clonotype occurred many times. The V call is TRBV28, the J call TRBJ2-5; TRBD2 matches 11 bases. The CDR3 totals 18 residues. The junction had 17 bases not matched to a gene; V was cut back by 4 bases and J by 7 bases. Germline V gene sequence: CDR1 MDHEN, CDR2 SYDVKM. CDR3 sequence: CASSSRPGTSGPPWTQYF. The DNA for the CDR3 is TGTGCCAGCAGTTCCCGTCCTGGGACTAGCGGCCCCCCCTGGACCCAGTACTTC.

This clonotype was seen ten or more times. The gene calls are TRBV28 and TRBJ2-2, with 7 bases lining up with TRBD1. V shed 3 bases, J shed 6 bases, and the junction held 4 bases outside the gene matches. The CDR3 sequence is 14 residues long. The germline CDR1 and CDR2 sequences are MDHEN and SYDVKM. The DNA for the CDR3 is TGTGCCAGCAGTTTTGGGACAGCAGCCGGGGAGCTGTTTTTT. Translation: CASSFGTAAGELFF.

The CDR3 sequence is CSARDSFRTKKETQYF. In nucleotides, the CDR3 is TGCAGTGCTAGAGATTCCTTCCGGACAAAAAAAGAGACCCAGTACTTC. V gene TRBV20-1 combines with J gene TRBJ2-5; a weak D match, TRBD1 (5 bases). Germline V gene sequence: CDR1 DFQATT, CDR2 SNEGSKA (reference sequence). Trimming removed 0 bases from V and 3 bases from J, with 17 bases in between. This CDR3 has 16 residues.

The rearrangement joins TRBV2 to TRBJ1-3; no clear D gene. The CDR3 contains 15 residues. The germline V gene has CDR1 SNHLY and CDR2 FYNNEI. Trimming removed 0 bases at V and 3 bases at J, with 9 bases between. The CDR3 nucleotides read TGTGCCAGCAGTGAAGCACGGAGAGTTGGAAACACCATATATTTT. Translation gives CASSEARRVGNTIYF.

A remark on this clonotype: This may stem from a read error, because a much larger clone lies one nucleotide away. For the CDR3, the DNA is TGTGCCAGCAGTTTACTGGCCAGCTTCGCATATCCACCCCTCCACTTT. Translating gives CASSLLASFAYPPLHF. The chain carries TRBV28 and TRBJ1-6; D remains unclear. CDR3 length: 16 amino acids. Germline V gives CDR1 MDHEN, CDR2 SYDVKM. Between the trimmed V and J ends, which lost 2 bases and 11 bases, there was a span of 19 bases.

This clonotype came up many times. The chain employs TRBV5-1 and TRBJ2-2; 13 bases are a match to TRBD2. The germline CDR1 and CDR2 sequences are SGHRS and YFSETQ. This CDR3 is built from 15 residues. Germline trimming cut 8 bases from V and 2 bases from J; bases unmatched to any gene: 3. As DNA, the CDR3 is TGCGCCAGTAGGACTAGCGGGGGAAACACCGGGGAGCTGTTTTTT. Protein product: CASRTSGGNTGELFF.

The sample holds one count of this clonotype. The chain joins TRBV28 to TRBJ2-7; the match to TRBD1 covers 12 bases. Germline CDR1 MDHEN, CDR2 SYDVKM. V shed 3 bases and J 7 bases; nucleotides not matched to a gene: 10. The CDR3 runs 16 residues. The CDR3 nucleotides are TGTGCCAGCAGTTTCCCCGGGACAGGGGGCGAGTGGGAGCAGTACTTC. This gives the protein CASSFPGTGGEWEQYF.

This clonotype was seen at least ten times. It is unclear where the CDR3 begins or ends on the DNA, so no DNA is shown, and the CDR3 is as TCRdb lists it. This rearrangement joins TRBV11-2 to TRBJ2-2; no DNA check was done on the table's D call, TRBD2. Inclusive of both ends, the CDR3 amounts to 16 amino acids. The germline V gene encodes CDR1 SGHAT and CDR2 FQNNGV. Here the CDR3 reads CASSLWREETPGSCFF.

Concerning this clonotype: This may arise from a read error, as a much more abundant clone is one base away. The J gene is TRBJ1-1, the V gene TRBV28; D ambiguous. This CDR3 has 12 residues. Germline V gives CDR1 MDHEN, CDR2 SYDVKM. The V end lost 4 bases, the J end lost 8 bases, and 11 bases lay between the germline ends. This chain's CDR3 is CASSSSNIEAFF. As DNA, the CDR3 is TGTGCCAGCAGTTCATCAAACATCGAAGCTTTCTTT.

The CDR3: CASWSTWPQGAWTEAFF. The CDR3 DNA is TGTGCCAGCTGGTCCACCTGGCCTCAGGGGGCGTGGACTGAAGCTTTCTTT. The chain carries TRBV9 and TRBJ1-1, with 8 bases aligning to TRBD1. Germline CDR1 is SGDLS and CDR2 is YYNGEE. The CDR3 runs to 17 residues. The V gene end was trimmed by 7 bases and the J gene end by 5 bases; junction bases not matched to a gene: 19.

The chain is built from TRBV28 and TRBJ2-5; D may be TRBD1 or TRBD2 (6 bases each). The CDR3 has 18 amino acids. Trimming took off 6 bases at V and 9 bases at J, with 32 bases between the two ends. The germline V gene has CDR1 MDHEN and CDR2 SYDVKM. The CDR3 is CASSPFLGRRPRGLAQYF. The CDR3 DNA is TGTGCCAGCAGCCCTTTTCTTGGGAGGAGACCCAGGGGATTGGCCCAGTACTTC.

The chain recombines TRBV30 with TRBJ2-7; D is perhaps TRBD2 (5 bases). The CDR3 extends over 14 amino acids. The germline V and J ends were trimmed by 3 bases and 6 bases, with 18 bases remaining between them. From germline, CDR1 is GTSNPN and CDR2 SVGIG (reference sequence). The CDR3 DNA reads TGTGCCTGGAGCCATACTCCGGGAACGGCCGAGCAGTACTTC. Its translation is CAWSHTPGTAEQYF.

This clonotype has more than one count but fewer than ten. V gene TRBV10-3 combines with J gene TRBJ2-7, with a possible D match to TRBD1 (5 bases). The germline gives CDR1 ENHRY, CDR2 SYGVKD. V shed 4 bases and J shed 2 bases, with 9 bases lying between them. The length of the CDR3 is 13 residues. The CDR3 coding sequence is TGTGCCATCAGTGGTGGACACCCCTACGAGCAGTACTTC. Its protein is CAISGGHPYEQYF.

The CDR3 bases are TGCGCCAGCAGACAAGAACACGGGGCCCAGTACTTC. It encodes CASRQEHGAQYF. This rearrangement joins TRBV5-1 to TRBJ2-5; tentatively, D is TRBD2 (5 bases). Per germline, CDR1 SGHRS and CDR2 YFSETQ. CDR3 length: 12 amino acids. The V end lost 5 bases, the J end lost 9 bases, and 14 bases lay between the germline ends.

V usage is TRBV28 and J usage is TRBJ1-1; no firm D call. The CDR3 loop spans 13 amino acids. Germline V gene data show CDR1 as MDHEN and CDR2 as SYDVKM. Trimming took 5 bases from V and 2 from J, leaving 9 bases between them. CDR3 loop: CASSMSINTEAFF. CDR3 coding DNA: TGTGCCAGCAGTATGTCTATCAACACTGAAGCTTTCTTT.

The CDR3 DNA sequence: TGTGCCAGCAGCCCCCCTCACGGGAGGGCTCACGGGGAGCTGTTTTTT. This codes for CASSPPHGRAHGELFF. The chain links TRBV7-9 to TRBJ2-2; 8 bases are shared with TRBD2. The germline CDR1 and CDR2 sequences are SEHNR and FQNEAQ (reference sequence). V lost 5 bases, J lost 7 bases, and 12 bases stayed unmatched. The CDR3 spans 16 residues. Drawing the rest from reference TRBV7-9 and TRBJ2-2, the complete variable domain is DTGVSQNPRHKITKRGQNVTFRCDPISEHNRLYWYRQTLGQGPEFLTYFQNEAQLEKSRLLSDRFSAERPKGSFSTLEIQRTEQGDSAMYLCASSPPHGRAHGELFFGEGSRLTVL.

Regarding this clonotype: This may be a read error, as it is one base from a much larger clone. The J gene is TRBJ2-2, the V gene TRBV12-3 or TRBV12-4; D possibly corresponds to TRBD1 (5 bases). The CDR3 is made up of 15 amino acids. Deletions cut 3 bases from V and 9 bases from J, with 17 bases between. The CDR3 nucleotides read TGTGCCAGCAGTTTCACTACAGGATGGACCAGGGAGCTGTTTTTT. It specifies CASSFTTGWTRELFF.

This clonotype was counted ten times or more. The chain links TRBV5-1 to TRBJ2-2; D is possibly TRBD2 (5 bases). Trimming pared 0 bases from V and 6 bases from J, leaving 12 bases between. This CDR3 has 15 residues. Germline CDR1 and CDR2: SGHRS and YFSETQ. CDR3 nucleotide sequence: TGCGCCAGCAGCTTGGCAACGGGGTCGGCCGGGGAGCTGTTTTTT. This codes for CASSLATGSAGELFF.

V and J are TRBV28 and TRBJ2-3, with 9 bases aligning to TRBD2. J gave up 5 bases and V 7 bases, and 10 bases lay outside the gene matches. This CDR3 contains 15 residues. Looked up from germline, CDR1 is MDHEN and CDR2 is SYDVKM. CDR3 sequence: CASNGPSGNRDTQYF. For the CDR3, the DNA is TGTGCCAGCAATGGTCCTAGCGGGAATAGAGATACGCAGTATTTT.

This clonotype was observed at least ten times. The V call is TRBV5-1, the J call TRBJ1-2; TRBD1 might be the D (5 bases). The V gene's germline CDR1 is SGHRS and CDR2 YFSETQ. Between the trimmed V and J ends, which lost 4 bases and 2 bases, there was a span of 33 bases. The CDR3 loop spans 21 amino acids. The chain's CDR3 is CASSPLGTDNGAGSVNYGYTF. The CDR3 coding sequence is TGCGCCAGCAGCCCCTTGGGGACCGACAACGGAGCAGGTTCGGTCAACTATGGCTACACCTTC. The variable domain in full, completed from reference TRBV5-1 and TRBJ1-2, reads KAGVTQTPRYLIKTRGQQVTLSCSPISGHRSVSWYQQTPGQGLQFLFEYFSETQRNKGNFPGRFSGRQFSNSRSEMNVSTLELGDSALYLCASSPLGTDNGAGSVNYGYTFGSGTRLTVV.

This chain joins TRBV20-1 and TRBJ1-5; 10 bases agree with TRBD1. CDR1 and CDR2 from the germline V gene are DFQATT and SNEGSKA (reference sequence). The CDR3 is made up of 13 amino acids. CDR3 DNA sequence: TGCAGCGCGGGACAGGGGAGTGATCAGCCCCAGCATTTT. Protein sequence: CSAGQGSDQPQHF.

There are many counts of this clonotype. The chain is built from TRBV6-2 or TRBV6-3 and TRBJ2-7; D not certain. The CDR3 is 14 residues long. Germline V gene sequence: CDR1 MNHEY, CDR2 SVGEGT. Trimming cost V 0 bases and J 6 bases, with 12 bases left between them. The CDR3 spells CASSYSIEAPEQYF. The CDR3 nucleotides are TGTGCCAGCAGTTACTCTATTGAGGCTCCCGAGCAGTACTTC.

Many counts were recorded for this clonotype. The CDR3 DNA follows: TGTGCCAGCAGTTACGACCAGAATACGATTAGGGAGCAGTACTTC. This translates into CASSYDQNTIREQYF. This chain links TRBV6-5 with TRBJ2-7; no clear D gene. V was trimmed by 2 bases and J by 7 bases, leaving 18 bases between them. Per the germline V gene, CDR1 is MNHEY and CDR2 is SVGAGI. This CDR3 has 15 residues.

The rearrangement links TRBV3-1 to TRBJ2-2; 8 positions match TRBD2. This CDR3 is 18 amino acids long. J was trimmed by 8 bases and V by 0 bases; bases with no gene match: 14. The germline CDR1 and CDR2 sequences are LGHDT and YNNKEL (reference sequence). CDR3 nucleotides: TGTGCCAGCAGCCAAGATAAAGTTGTGGGACTAGAGGTTGGGGAGCTGTTTTTT. This sequence encodes CASSQDKVVGLEVGELFF.

This clonotype was seen a few times. The chain carries TRBV3-1 and TRBJ2-1; the D gene is possibly TRBD2 (6 bases). V was pared by 0 bases and J by 5 bases, with 17 bases between. The length of the CDR3 is 17 residues. Germline CDR1 LGHDT, CDR2 YNNKEL (reference sequence). Written as DNA, the CDR3 is TGTGCCAGCAGCCAAGAAATCGCCCTAGCGAACGACAATGAGCAGTTCTTC. The encoded protein is CASSQEIALANDNEQFF.

This clonotype was picked up many times. The V call is TRBV12-3 or TRBV12-4, the J call TRBJ2-7; D unclear. The V and J ends lost 6 bases and 7 bases respectively, with 19 bases between them. The CDR3 sequence is 14 residues long. In DNA form, the CDR3 reads TGTGCCAGCAGCCCCCCCCATTTCTTCGGGGAGCAGTACTTC. Protein sequence: CASSPPHFFGEQYF.

V is TRBV3-1 and J is TRBJ1-1; D not certain. Per germline, CDR1 LGHDT and CDR2 YNNKEL (reference sequence). The CDR3 spans 14 residues. Trimming stripped 3 bases from V and 4 bases from J, with 12 bases between. This CDR3 reads CASSQAGLSTEAFF. For the CDR3, the DNA is TGTGCCAGCAGCCAGGCAGGACTGAGCACTGAAGCTTTCTTT.

There are many counts of this clonotype. This sequence joins TRBV2 and TRBJ1-5; the D gene is possibly TRBD1 (5 bases). V dropped 10 bases and J dropped 2 bases, with 15 bases sitting between them. From germline, CDR1 is SNHLY and CDR2 FYNNEI. There are 14 residues in the CDR3. CDR3 in DNA: TGTGCCAAACGGGACGGTGGAGGCAATCAGCCCCAGCATTTT. Protein: CAKRDGGGNQPQHF. The full variable domain, its missing parts supplied by reference TRBV2 and TRBJ1-5, is EPEVTQTPSHQVTQMGQEVILRCVPISNHLYFYWYRQILGQKVEFLVSFYNNEISEKSEIFDDQFSVERPDGSNFTLKIRSTKLEDSAMYFCAKRDGGGNQPQHFGDGTRLSIL.

This clonotype showed up many times. This chain uses TRBV15 with TRBJ1-2; 8 nucleotides line up with TRBD1. The ends lost 3 bases at V and 6 bases at J; junction bases unmatched: 3. Germline V gene sequence: CDR1 LNHNV, CDR2 YYDKDF (reference sequence). The CDR3 loop spans 13 amino acids. CDR3 nucleotide sequence: TGTGCCACCAGCAGCACAGGGGGAGATGGCTACACCTTC. Its protein product is CATSSTGGDGYTF.